Sequencing of this T cell receptor (beta chain) was carried out in a study of regulatory T cells in long-lasting Graves disease. There are many counts of this clonotype. With iRepertoire HTBI primers and Arm-PCR of CDR3 regions, TCR beta libraries were built. One entry per CDR3 protein results from TCRdb running MiXCR on the multiplex PCR reads. Among hundreds of thousands of distinct CDR3 sequences, more than 10% were seen once, and the ten largest hold roughly 8.2%. The time point: newly diagnosed GD, antithyroid drugs for less than 3 months. Construction of the TCR library relied on RNA isolated from PBMCs. The ends were cut back, 5 bases at V and 2 bases at J, with 9 bases in the middle. The length of the CDR3 is 13 residues. Germline V CDR1 and CDR2: SGHNT, YENEEA. The same specimen was also included in a second study, on T cells in Graves' hyperthyroidism and ophthalmopathy.

The clonotype was recovered from a woman aged 25-40 years with Graves disease. This chain connects TRBV11-3 to TRBJ1-2; tentative D call: TRBD1 (5 bases). Sequences were derived from peripheral blood mononuclear cells (PBMCs), sampled at new diagnosis, from a patient treated with antithyroid drugs. The CDR3 is CASSEGPNYGYTF. CDR3 bases: TGTGCCAGCAGCGAGGGGCCCAACTATGGCTACACCTTC.